The 14 T cell receptor beta chains given below trace back to one sample, sequenced in a study of Graves' ophthalmopathy and Graves' hyperthyroidism. Amplification of TCR beta CDR3 regions used RNA transcripts. An opening RT-PCR round employed HTBI primers and preceded a second-round multiplex PCR. TCRdb used MiXCR to reprocess the multiplex PCR reads, holding one entry per CDR3 protein. Of 600,000 to 650,000 distinct CDR3 sequences in the sample, about 20% were seen once. The sample was peripheral blood. The receptors originated from a woman between 18 and 29 years old with stable Graves' hyperthyroidism. Some clones in this sample may be carry-over from other donors' samples.

This clonotype has a handful of counts. A junction end diverges from the germline sequence, so it may reflect a read error. The rearrangement links TRBV5-1 to TRBJ1-1; D gene uncertain. Looked up from germline, CDR1 is SGHRS and CDR2 is YFSETQ. CDR3 length: 14 amino acids. CDR3 coding DNA: TGCGCCAGCAGTTTGGGCAAGGGGAACACTGAAGCTTTCTTT. Its translation is CASSLGKGNTEAFF.

A few counts support this clonotype. The chain joins TRBV2 to TRBJ1-4; D not certain. Trimming removed 2 bases at V and 8 bases at J, with 12 bases between. CDR3 length: 14 residues. Germline assignment: CDR1 SNHLY and CDR2 FYNNEI. This CDR3 is CASSERREREKLFF. The CDR3 DNA reads TGTGCCAGCAGTGAAAGGCGGGAGAGGGAAAAACTGTTTTTT.

This sequence joins TRBV27 and TRBJ1-2; TRBD1 might be the D (5 bases). The CDR3 is 15 amino acids. The V end lost 6 bases, the J end lost 4 bases, and 18 bases lay between the germline ends. Germline V gene sequence: CDR1 MNHEY, CDR2 SMNVEV (reference sequence). Written as DNA, the CDR3 is TGTGCCAGCAGCAACTTAGGGGACGGGTCCTATGGCTACACCTTC. It encodes CASSNLGDGSYGYTF.

The CDR3 reads CATSDSGTPYEQYF. For the CDR3, the DNA is TGTGCCACCAGTGATTCAGGGACACCCTACGAGCAGTACTTC. The chain employs TRBV24-1 and TRBJ2-7, with a weak D call TRBD1 (6 bases). This CDR3 is built from 14 residues. The V gene's germline CDR1 is KGHDR and CDR2 SFDVKD. The V end was cut by 2 bases, the J end by 2 bases, with 9 bases between.

This clonotype was seen more than once but under ten times. The rearrangement links TRBV6-5 to TRBJ1-5; 7 bases line up with TRBD1. This CDR3 has 16 amino acids. Germline V CDR1 and CDR2: MNHEY, SVGAGI. V trimming: 2 bases; J trimming: 5 bases; junction bases outside the gene matches: 9. This chain's CDR3 is CASSYDREGWHQPQHF. CDR3 nucleotides: TGTGCCAGCAGTTACGACAGGGAAGGTTGGCATCAGCCCCAGCATTTT.

This clonotype was seen only a few times. The chain couples TRBV20-1 to TRBJ1-5, with D possibly TRBD1 on 6 matching bases. The V end lost 6 bases, the J end lost 9 bases, and 18 bases lay between the germline ends. The CDR3 loop spans 13 amino acids. The germline CDR1 and CDR2 sequences are DFQATT and SNEGSKA (reference sequence). CDR3 coding DNA: TGCAGTGCCCTTCGACCTGACAGGTGGCCCCAGCATTTT. Translated, it gives CSALRPDRWPQHF.

Ten or more counts support this clonotype. Relative to the germline gene, one junction end is altered; a read error may explain this. The V call is TRBV7-3, the J call TRBJ2-7; D perhaps matches TRBD1 (5 bases). Germline V lookup: CDR1 SGHTA, CDR2 FQGTGA. The CDR3 sequence is 14 residues long. Written as DNA, the CDR3 is TGTGCCAGCAGCCCCGCGAGACAGTCTTACGAGCGGTACTTC. This codes for CASSPARQSYERYF.

The sample holds many counts of this clonotype. The V and J genes are TRBV20-1 and TRBJ1-2, with unresolved D. This CDR3 spans 13 amino acids. Germline CDR1 and CDR2: DFQATT and SNEGSKA (reference sequence). V shed 0 bases and J shed 5 bases, with 10 bases lying between them. Here the CDR3 reads CSAREEREYGYTF. Here the CDR3 DNA reads TGCAGTGCTAGAGAAGAGAGGGAATATGGCTACACCTTC.

In its sample, this clonotype was seen many times. The genes are TRBV12-3 or TRBV12-4 and TRBJ1-2; no definite D call. CDR3 length: 14 residues. V was trimmed by 6 bases and J by 3 bases, leaving 14 bases between them. CDR3 nucleotide sequence: TGTGCCAGCAGCCCGCCAAGCCATGACTATGGCTACACCTTC. Encoded protein: CASSPPSHDYGYTF.

This clonotype has a handful of counts. The chain uses TRBV19 and TRBJ1-5, with 8 bases aligning to TRBD1. Germline V CDR1 and CDR2: LNHDA, SQIVND (reference sequence). The ends lost 6 bases at V and 0 bases at J; junction bases unmatched: 7. There are 16 residues in the CDR3. The CDR3 region is CASSTDRAFSNQPQHF. CDR3 bases: TGTGCCAGTAGCACGGACAGGGCCTTTAGCAATCAGCCCCAGCATTTT. The full variable domain, completed using reference TRBV19 and TRBJ1-5, is DGGITQSPKYLFRKEGQNVTLSCEQNLNHDAMYWYRQDPGQGLRLIYYSQIVNDFQKGDIAEGYSVSREKKESFPLTVTSAQKNPTAFYLCASSTDRAFSNQPQHFGDGTRLSIL.

About this clonotype: At one end, the junction sequence differs from germline, possibly due to a read error. The rearrangement links TRBV2 to TRBJ1-1, with TRBD1 as a possible D gene (6 bases). This CDR3 is 15 amino acids long. Germline CDR1 SNHLY, CDR2 FYNNEI. The CDR3 reads CAISELTGLNTEAFF. The CDR3 DNA follows: TGTGCCATCAGTGAATTGACAGGACTTAACACTGAAGCTTTCTTT.

This clonotype was counted many times. The chain is built from TRBV12-3 or TRBV12-4 and TRBJ1-1; D remains ambiguous. V lost 3 bases, J lost 5 bases, and 4 bases lay in between. The CDR3 is 11 residues long. CDR3 coding DNA: TGTGCCAGCAGTTTTCTTACTGAAGCTTTCTTT. Protein sequence: CASSFLTEAFF.

This sequence joins TRBV7-2 and TRBJ2-5, with TRBD1 matching 7 bases. This CDR3 is built from 15 residues. CDR1 is SGHTA, CDR2 FQGNSA, per germline. V shed 5 bases, J shed 3 bases, and the junction held 9 bases outside the gene matches. CDR3 bases: TGTGCCAGCAGCCTCCAGGGGACAGAGGAAGAGACCCAGTACTTC. Amino acids: CASSLQGTEEETQYF.

Many counts were recorded for this clonotype. The chain joins TRBV5-1 to TRBJ2-7, with no clear D. Trimming pared 0 bases from V and 0 bases from J, leaving 7 bases between. CDR1 and CDR2 from the germline V gene are SGHRS and YFSETQ. The CDR3 covers 14 residues. CDR3 bases: TGCGCCAGCAGCTTGGTGCAGAGCTCCTACGAGCAGTACTTC. Protein product: CASSLVQSSYEQYF.